This T cell receptor beta chain was sequenced for a study of cytomegalovirus exposure and HLA in healthy donors. PCR primers comprised 60 Vbeta and 13 Jbeta primers. TCRdb's copy holds only in-frame clones and misses some; the assay was immunoSEQ multiplex PCR. The data contain about 69,000 clones, roughly four fifths of them seen just once; the ten biggest clones take up roughly 11%. Germline assignment: CDR1 SNHLY and CDR2 FYNNEI. Trimming pared 4 bases from V and 8 bases from J, leaving 8 bases between. CDR3 length: 11 amino acids. Comments on this clone: Its antigen is undetermined.

The study's findings and limits: A later analysis reportedly identified an Asian-associated ancestry cluster as carrying fewer N-insertions than the 666-donor mean. Previously analyzed data showed that most TCR beta V segments were productive at a frequency of about 90% or about 30%.

The receptor was derived from a woman aged 55-70 years in good health and CMV-seropositive. The sample was PBMCs. V and J are TRBV2 and TRBJ1-1; possible D gene TRBD1, 6 bases. The CDR3 reads CASSGQVEAFF. CDR3 nucleotides: TGTGCCAGCAGTGGACAGGTAGAAGCTTTCTTT. Together with reference TRBV2 and TRBJ1-1, the CDR3 gives the full variable domain: EPEVTQTPSHQVTQMGQEVILRCVPISNHLYFYWYRQILGQKVEFLVSFYNNEISEKSEIFDDQFSVERPDGSNFTLKIRSTKLEDSAMYFCASSGQVEAFFGQGTRLTVV.